The 11 T cell receptor beta chains below come from one sample, sequenced in a study of CD8 T cells in Susac syndrome. Reverse transcription of roughly 0.5 to 1 ug RNA was carried out with random hexamers. MiXCR, run by TCRdb on the immunoSEQ multiplex PCR reads, gives a single entry per CDR3 protein. The table includes about 300,000 distinct CDR3 sequences, around nine tenths detected once. The material sequenced was CD8+ T cells from PBMCs. These receptors were collected from a human donor with multiple sclerosis.

CDR3 coding DNA: TGTGCCACCAGCAGAGATATGGGACAGCCCCAGCATTTT. Translation gives CATSRDMGQPQHF. The rearrangement joins TRBV15 to TRBJ1-5; D ambiguous. The V end lost 0 bases, the J end lost 7 bases, and 7 bases lay between the germline ends. Germline V gene data show CDR1 as LNHNV and CDR2 as YYDKDF (reference sequence). The CDR3 spans 13 residues.

This clonotype occurred once. The V and J genes are TRBV5-6 and TRBJ2-7; D unresolved. The CDR3 runs to 13 residues. The V end was cut by 2 bases, the J end by 6 bases, with 12 bases between. In germline, CDR1 is SGHDT, CDR2 YYEEEE. The CDR3, as DNA: TGTGCCAGCAGCTTACTTATGTGGGGCGAGCAGTACTTC. Amino acid sequence: CASSLLMWGEQYF.

The count of this clonotype is one. The chain is built from TRBV27 and TRBJ2-1; TRBD1 might be the D (6 bases). Germline CDR1 is MNHEY and CDR2 is SMNVEV (reference sequence). The V and J ends lost 5 bases and 6 bases respectively, with 20 bases between them. CDR3 size: 16 residues. The CDR3 DNA reads TGTGCCAGCAGTACGTCACAGGGATGGTCCGTCAATGAGCAGTTCTTC. Protein: CASSTSQGWSVNEQFF.

The genes are TRBV10-3 and TRBJ2-1, with D possibly matching TRBD1 (5 bases). Germline V CDR1 and CDR2: ENHRY, SYGVKD. The V and J ends lost 0 bases and 4 bases respectively, with 10 bases between them. This CDR3 has 15 amino acids. The CDR3 region has the DNA TGTGCCATCAGTGAGTCGGTAGGGGTATACAATGAGCAGTTCTTC. Protein: CAISESVGVYNEQFF.

This sequence joins TRBV28 and TRBJ1-1; D uncertain. This CDR3 region has 12 residues. Between the trimmed V and J ends, which lost 1 base and 3 bases, there was a span of 3 bases. Germline CDR1 is MDHEN and CDR2 is SYDVKM. In nucleotides, the CDR3 is TGTGCCAGCAGTTTATCACACACTGAAGCTTTCTTT. It translates to CASSLSHTEAFF.

The chain uses TRBV10-2 and TRBJ1-1; D uncertain. Looked up from germline, CDR1 is WSHSY and CDR2 is SAAADI. V was shortened by 1 base and J by 5 bases, with 11 bases between the two germline ends. This CDR3 has 14 amino acids. DNA for the CDR3: TGCGCCAGCAGTGAGTTACGGGATAGGACTGAAGCTTTCTTT. Amino acid sequence: CASSELRDRTEAFF.

The J gene is TRBJ2-5, the V gene TRBV4-1; D uncertain. Germline values: CDR1 MGHRA, CDR2 YSYEKL. This CDR3 contains 14 residues. V shed 2 bases and J shed 5 bases, with 12 bases lying between them. CDR3 region: CASSQLPVGETQYF. In DNA, the CDR3 is TGCGCCAGCAGCCAATTACCGGTCGGGGAGACCCAGTACTTC.

This CDR3 is CSAQAGATYEQYF. CDR3 DNA: TGCAGCGCTCAAGCGGGTGCGACCTACGAGCAGTACTTC. The chain recombines TRBV29-1 with TRBJ2-7; D is perhaps TRBD2 (6 bases). Trimming cost V 7 bases and J 2 bases, with 15 bases left between them. In germline, CDR1 is SQVTM, CDR2 ANQGSEA. This CDR3 is 13 amino acids long.

This chain joins TRBV3-1 and TRBJ1-1; tentative D call: TRBD1 (6 bases). This CDR3 comprises 14 residues. Per the germline V gene, CDR1 is LGHDT and CDR2 is YNNKEL (reference sequence). V lost 0 bases, J lost 8 bases, and 13 bases lay in between. The CDR3 sequence is CASSQDRGRREAFF. DNA for the CDR3: TGTGCCAGCAGCCAAGATCGGGGGCGGAGAGAAGCTTTCTTT.

The chain links TRBV27 to TRBJ2-1; unclear D gene. The germline gives CDR1 MNHEY, CDR2 SMNVEV (reference sequence). This CDR3 has 15 residues. Trimming stripped 5 bases from V and 0 bases from J, with 11 bases between. CDR3 amino acids: CASSDAGNSYNEQFF. For the CDR3, the DNA is TGTGCCAGCAGTGACGCAGGAAACTCCTACAATGAGCAGTTCTTC.

V gene TRBV11-2 combines with J gene TRBJ2-7, with a tentative D call TRBD1 (6 bases). This CDR3 is 14 amino acids long. Germline CDR1 and CDR2: SGHAT and FQNNGV. V shed 1 base and J shed 3 bases, with 10 bases lying between them. The CDR3 coding sequence is TGTGCCAGCAGCTTAGGACAGGAGTTCTACGAGCAGTACTTC. Translating it yields CASSLGQEFYEQYF.